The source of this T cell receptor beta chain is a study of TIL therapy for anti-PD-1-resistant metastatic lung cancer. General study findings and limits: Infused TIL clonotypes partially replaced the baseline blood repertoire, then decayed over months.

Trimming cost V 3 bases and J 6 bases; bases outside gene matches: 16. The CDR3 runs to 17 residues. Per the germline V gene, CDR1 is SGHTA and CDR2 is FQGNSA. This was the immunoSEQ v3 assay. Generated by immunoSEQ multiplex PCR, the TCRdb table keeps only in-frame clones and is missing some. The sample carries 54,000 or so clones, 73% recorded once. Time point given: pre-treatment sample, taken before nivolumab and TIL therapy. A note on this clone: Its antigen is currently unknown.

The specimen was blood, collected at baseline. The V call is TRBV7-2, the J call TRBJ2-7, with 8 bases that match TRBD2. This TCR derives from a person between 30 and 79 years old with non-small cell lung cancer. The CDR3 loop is CASSFFRGGDLHPEQYF. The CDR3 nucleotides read TGTGCCAGCAGCTTTTTTCGGGGGGGGGATCTTCACCCCGAGCAGTACTTC.